What follows is one T cell receptor (beta chain) and its context. The antigen is unknown. This sample is drawn from a study of shared clonotypes between healthy human individuals. General study points: The genetic and exposure-history diversity represented was limited by few donors.

CD45RO negativity and positive selection for CCR7 defined naive CD8 cells, a population that excluded terminally differentiated effector memory CD45RA+ cells. V dropped 0 bases and J dropped 5 bases, with 14 bases sitting between them. The germline V gene encodes CDR1 GTSNPN and CDR2 SVGIG (reference sequence). CDR3 size: 15 residues. The protocol was immunoSEQ multiplex PCR, while the TCRdb copy is restricted to in-frame clones and leaves out a portion. The table has about 680,000 clones, 92% seen once. Sequencing was done on a sample of naive CD8+ T cells sorted from blood. The chain recombines TRBV30 with TRBJ1-5; weak D call: TRBD1 (6 bases). This TCR derives from a man aged 30-40 years in good health. The CDR3 region has the DNA TGTGCCTGGAGTGTACTGGGAGGGGGAGATCAGCCCCAGCATTTT. It codes for CAWSVLGGGDQPQHF.